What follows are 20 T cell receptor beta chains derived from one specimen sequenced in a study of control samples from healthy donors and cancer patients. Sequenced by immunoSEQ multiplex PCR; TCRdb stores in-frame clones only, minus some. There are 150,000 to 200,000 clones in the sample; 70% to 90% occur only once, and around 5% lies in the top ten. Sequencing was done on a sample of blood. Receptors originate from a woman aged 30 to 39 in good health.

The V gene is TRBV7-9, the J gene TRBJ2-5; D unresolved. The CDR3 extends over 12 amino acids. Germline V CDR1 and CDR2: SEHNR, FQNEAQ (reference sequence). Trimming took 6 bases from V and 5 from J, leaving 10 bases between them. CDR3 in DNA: TGTGCCAGCAGGTCGACGGGTGAGACCCAGTACTTC. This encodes CASRSTGETQYF. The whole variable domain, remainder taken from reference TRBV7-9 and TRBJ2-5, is DTGVSQNPRHKITKRGQNVTFRCDPISEHNRLYWYRQTLGQGPEFLTYFQNEAQLEKSRLLSDRFSAERPKGSFSTLEIQRTEQGDSAMYLCASRSTGETQYFGPGTRLLVL.

The CDR3 protein is CASSQGGAHIGYTF. The CDR3, as DNA: TGTGCCAGCAGCCAAGGAGGGGCGCATATTGGCTACACCTTC. The chain recombines TRBV3-1 (or the pseudogene TRBV3-2) with TRBJ1-2, with a tentative D call TRBD1 (5 bases). CDR1 LGHDT and CDR2 YNNKEL come from the germline V gene (reference sequence). This CDR3 spans 14 amino acids. With 1 base removed from V and 7 bases from J, the gap between germline ends came to 13 bases.

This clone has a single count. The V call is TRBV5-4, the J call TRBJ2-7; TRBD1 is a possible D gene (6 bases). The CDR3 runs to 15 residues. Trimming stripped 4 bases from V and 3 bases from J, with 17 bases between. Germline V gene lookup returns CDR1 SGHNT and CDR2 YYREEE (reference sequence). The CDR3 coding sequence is TGTGCCAGCAGCCGATATGGACAGCAAGGCTACGAGCAGTACGTC. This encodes CASSRYGQQGYEQYV.

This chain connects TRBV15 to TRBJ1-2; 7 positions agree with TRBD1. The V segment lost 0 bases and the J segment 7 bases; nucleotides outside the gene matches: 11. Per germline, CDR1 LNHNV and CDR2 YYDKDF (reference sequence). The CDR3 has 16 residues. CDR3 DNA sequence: TGTGCCACCAGCAGAGATTTTCAGGAGGGGGCGGGTGGCTACACCTTC. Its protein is CATSRDFQEGAGGYTF.

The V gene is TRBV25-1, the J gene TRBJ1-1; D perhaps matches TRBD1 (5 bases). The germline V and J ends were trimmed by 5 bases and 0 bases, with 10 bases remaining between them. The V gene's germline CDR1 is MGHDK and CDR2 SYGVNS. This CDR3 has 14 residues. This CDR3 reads CASSNAGMNTEAFF. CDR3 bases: TGTGCCAGCAGTAACGCAGGGATGAACACTGAAGCTTTCTTT.

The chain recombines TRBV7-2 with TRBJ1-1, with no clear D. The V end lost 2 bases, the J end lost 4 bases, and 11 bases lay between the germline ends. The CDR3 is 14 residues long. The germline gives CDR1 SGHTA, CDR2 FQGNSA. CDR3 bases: TGTGCCAGCAGCTTACGGGCAGTCTCCACTGAAGCTTTCTTT. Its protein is CASSLRAVSTEAFF.

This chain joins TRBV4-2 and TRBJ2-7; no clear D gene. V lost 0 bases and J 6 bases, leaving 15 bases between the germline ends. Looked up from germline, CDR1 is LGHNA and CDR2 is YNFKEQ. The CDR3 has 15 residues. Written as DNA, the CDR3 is TGTGCCAGCAGCCAAGATCTGGGCGATGGGCGCGAGCAGTACTTC. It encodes CASSQDLGDGREQYF.

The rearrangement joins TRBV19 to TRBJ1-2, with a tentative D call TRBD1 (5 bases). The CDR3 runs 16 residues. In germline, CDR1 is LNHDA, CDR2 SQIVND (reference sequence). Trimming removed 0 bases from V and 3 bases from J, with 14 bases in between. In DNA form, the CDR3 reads TGTGCCAGTAGTATAGATCGGGGCAGCGGACACTATGGCTACACCTTC. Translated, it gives CASSIDRGSGHYGYTF. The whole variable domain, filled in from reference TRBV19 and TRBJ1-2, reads DGGITQSPKYLFRKEGQNVTLSCEQNLNHDAMYWYRQDPGQGLRLIYYSQIVNDFQKGDIAEGYSVSREKKESFPLTVTSAQKNPTAFYLCASSIDRGSGHYGYTFGSGTRLTVV.

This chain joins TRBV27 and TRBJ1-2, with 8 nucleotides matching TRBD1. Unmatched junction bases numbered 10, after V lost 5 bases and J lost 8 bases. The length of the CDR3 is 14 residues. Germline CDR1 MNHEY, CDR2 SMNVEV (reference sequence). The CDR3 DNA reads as TGTGCCAGCAGTGTACGTGGGACAGGCGGCGGCTACACCTTC. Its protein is CASSVRGTGGGYTF.

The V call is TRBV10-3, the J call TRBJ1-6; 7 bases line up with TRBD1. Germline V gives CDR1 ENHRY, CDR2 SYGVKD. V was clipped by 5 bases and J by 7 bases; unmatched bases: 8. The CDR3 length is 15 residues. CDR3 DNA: TGTGCCATCAGTTCTGCGGGACAGCTCAATTCACCCCTCCACTTT. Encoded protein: CAISSAGQLNSPLHF.

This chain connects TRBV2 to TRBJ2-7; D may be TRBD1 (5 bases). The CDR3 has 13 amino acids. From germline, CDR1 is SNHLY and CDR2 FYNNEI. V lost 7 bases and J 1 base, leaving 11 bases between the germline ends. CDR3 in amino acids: CASNNRGSYEQYF. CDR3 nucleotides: TGTGCCAGCAACAATAGGGGATCCTACGAGCAGTACTTC.

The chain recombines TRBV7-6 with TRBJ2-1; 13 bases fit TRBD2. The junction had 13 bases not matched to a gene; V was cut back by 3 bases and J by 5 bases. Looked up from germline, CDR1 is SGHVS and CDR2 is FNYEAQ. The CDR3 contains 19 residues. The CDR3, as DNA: TGTGCCAGCAGCTTCCAACTAGCGGGGGGGCCGGCTCGCGACAATGAGCAGTTCTTC. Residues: CASSFQLAGGPARDNEQFF.

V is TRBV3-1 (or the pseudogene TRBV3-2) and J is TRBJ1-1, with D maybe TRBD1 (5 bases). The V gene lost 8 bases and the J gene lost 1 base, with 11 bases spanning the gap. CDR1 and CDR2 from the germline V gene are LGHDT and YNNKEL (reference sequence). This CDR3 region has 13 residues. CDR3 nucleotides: TGTGCCAGCGCCGGGACGAGGAACACTGAAGCTTTCTTT. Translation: CASAGTRNTEAFF.

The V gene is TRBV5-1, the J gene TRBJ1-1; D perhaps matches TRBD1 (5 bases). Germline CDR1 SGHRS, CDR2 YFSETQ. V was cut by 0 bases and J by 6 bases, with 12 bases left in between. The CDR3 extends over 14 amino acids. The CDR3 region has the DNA TGCGCCAGCAGCTTGGATTCAGGGTGGGCTGAAGCTTTCTTT. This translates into CASSLDSGWAEAFF.

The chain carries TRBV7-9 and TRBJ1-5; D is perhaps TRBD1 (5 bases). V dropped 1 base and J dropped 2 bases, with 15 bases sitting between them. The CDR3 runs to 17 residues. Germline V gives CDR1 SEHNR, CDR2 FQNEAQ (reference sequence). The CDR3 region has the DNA TGTGCCAGCAGCTTAGGATGGGGAGGGGCGGGCAATCAGCCCCAGCATTTT. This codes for CASSLGWGGAGNQPQHF.

This CDR3 is CAWRANPDNQPQHF. The CDR3 DNA is TGTGCCTGGAGAGCTAACCCCGACAATCAGCCCCAGCATTTT. The rearrangement uses TRBV30 and TRBJ1-5; unclear D gene. Germline CDR1 reads GTSNPN; CDR2 reads SVGIG (reference sequence). This CDR3 has 14 residues. V lost 3 bases and J 3 bases, leaving 12 bases between the germline ends. Based on the CDR3 plus reference TRBV30 and TRBJ1-5, the full variable domain is SQTIHQWPATLVQPVGSPLSLECTVEGTSNPNLYWYRQAAGRGLQLLFYSVGIGQISSEVPQNLSASRPQDRQFILSSKKLLLSDSGFYLCAWRANPDNQPQHFGDGTRLSIL.

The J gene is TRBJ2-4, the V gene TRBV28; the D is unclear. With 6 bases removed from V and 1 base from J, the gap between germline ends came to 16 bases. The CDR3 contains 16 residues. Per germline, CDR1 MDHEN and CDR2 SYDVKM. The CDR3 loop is CASSRLSPGAKNIQYF. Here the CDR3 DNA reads TGTGCCAGCAGCCGCCTGTCCCCTGGGGCCAAAAACATTCAGTACTTC.

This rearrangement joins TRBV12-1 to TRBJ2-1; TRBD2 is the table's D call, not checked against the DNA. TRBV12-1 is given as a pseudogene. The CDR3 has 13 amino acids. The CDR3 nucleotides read TGTGCCAGCAGCTTACGGAGATCCAATGAGCAGTTCTTC. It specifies CASSLRRSNEQFF.

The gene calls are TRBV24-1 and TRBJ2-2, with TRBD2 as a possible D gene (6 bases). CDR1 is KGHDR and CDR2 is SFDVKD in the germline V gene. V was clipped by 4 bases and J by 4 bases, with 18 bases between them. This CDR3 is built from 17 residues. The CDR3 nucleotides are TGTGCCACCAGTGACCCCCAACCGGGACTCTTCACCGGGGAGCTGTTTTTT. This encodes CATSDPQPGLFTGELFF.

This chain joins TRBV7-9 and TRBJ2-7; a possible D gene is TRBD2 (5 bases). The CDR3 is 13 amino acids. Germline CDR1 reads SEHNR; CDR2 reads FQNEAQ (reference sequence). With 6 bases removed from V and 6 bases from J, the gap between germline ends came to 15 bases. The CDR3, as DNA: TGTGCCAGCAGAATAGGGTCGGAGGCCGAGCAGTACTTC. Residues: CASRIGSEAEQYF.